This TCR beta chain was documented in a study of T cells in tuberculosis. The wider study: T cells were selected with CD1B tetramers loaded with glucose monomycolate.

Clones were sequenced by immunoSEQ multiplex PCR, and TCRdb holds only the in-frame ones, with some missing. The sample consists of some 25,000 clones, nearly 97% of them appearing once. The CDR3 is made up of 14 amino acids. V was clipped by 2 bases and J by 4 bases, with 9 bases between them. Germline CDR1 reads MGHRA; CDR2 reads YSYEKL. This sequence originates from a donor aged 10-29 years with latent tuberculosis or without tuberculosis infection. Sequencing was carried out using PBMCs. The V call is TRBV4-1, the J call TRBJ1-5, with D hard to call. CDR3 amino acids: CASSQTLPNQPQHF. For the CDR3, the DNA is TGCGCCAGCAGCCAAACTCTACCGAATCAGCCCCAGCATTTT.